A single sample gave rise to the 2 T cell receptor beta chains below, sequenced in a study of cytomegalovirus exposure and HLA in healthy donors. Repertoires were generated with immunoSEQ multiplex PCR, while TCRdb's copy carries only in-frame clones and drops some. The sample lists about 160,000 clones, approximately 86% occurring once. The source material was PBMCs. All receptors come from a woman aged 18-35 years in good health and CMV-seronegative.

V gene TRBV5-6 combines with J gene TRBJ2-1; possibly TRBD2 for D (5 bases). CDR3 size: 16 residues. CDR1 SGHDT and CDR2 YYEEEE come from the germline V gene. Trimming stripped 4 bases from V and 4 bases from J, with 18 bases between. CDR3 coding DNA: TGTGCCAGCAGCCTACTGCGGGCAGGTTATTACAATGAGCAGTTCTTC. Its protein product is CASSLLRAGYYNEQFF.

The chain joins TRBV29-1 to TRBJ1-2; 7 positions agree with TRBD1. Germline V gene data show CDR1 as SQVTM and CDR2 as ANQGSEA. After removal of 6 bases from V and 1 base from J, the junction contained 8 bases not matched to a gene. The CDR3 has 14 residues. CDR3 sequence: CSVPKRQGNYGYTF. The CDR3 DNA follows: TGCAGCGTACCGAAGAGACAGGGTAACTATGGCTACACCTTC.